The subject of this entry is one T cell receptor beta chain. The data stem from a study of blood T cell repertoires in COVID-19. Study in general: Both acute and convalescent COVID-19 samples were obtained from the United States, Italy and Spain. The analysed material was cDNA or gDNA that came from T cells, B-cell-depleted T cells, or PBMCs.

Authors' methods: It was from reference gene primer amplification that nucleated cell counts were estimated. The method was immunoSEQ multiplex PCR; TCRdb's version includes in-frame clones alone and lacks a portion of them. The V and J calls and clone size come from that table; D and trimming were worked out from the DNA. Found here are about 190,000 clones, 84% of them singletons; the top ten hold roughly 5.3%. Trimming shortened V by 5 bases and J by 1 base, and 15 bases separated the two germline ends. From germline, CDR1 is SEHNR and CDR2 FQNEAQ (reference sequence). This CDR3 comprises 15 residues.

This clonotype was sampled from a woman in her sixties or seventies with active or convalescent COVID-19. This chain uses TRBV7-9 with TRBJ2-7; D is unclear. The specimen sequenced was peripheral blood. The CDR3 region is CASSPTTRGSYEQYF. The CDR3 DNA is TGTGCCAGCAGCCCAACGACGCGAGGTTCCTACGAGCAGTACTTC.